The source of this TCR beta chain is a study of blood T cell repertoires in COVID-19 (TCRdb year 2020). Regarding the study in general: Collaborator samples came from the United States, Italy and Spain and covered acute and convalescent phases of COVID-19. Where available, HLA class I and class II types were taken from metadata supplied by the sample provider and were not determined by assay-based typing. Samples were obtained from the ongoing ImmuneRACE study (first 160 participants) and from 1,000 to 1,500 subjects provided by 6 global collaborators. The dataset comprised deeply sampled blood TCRbeta repertoires from subjects exposed to, actively infected with, or recovered from COVID-19. Sample metadata almost always included a de-identified subject ID, COVID-19 status, age in years and sex. The repertoires were released in a freely available public database meant as a resource for research on the immune response to SARS-CoV-2. The material from the prospective study consisted of cDNA or gDNA derived from T cells, B-cell-depleted T cells, or PBMCs.

TCRbeta CDR3 regions were amplified from genomic DNA by means of the immunoSEQ Assay, a bias-controlled multiplex PCR. Processing in the source paper ran as follows. The number of nucleated cells in each sample was estimated by amplification of reference gene primers within the assay. To quantify the absolute abundance of each unique TCRbeta CDR3 rearrangement, sequence reads were collapsed and filtered. For each sample, productive Simpson clonality was calculated by taking the square root of Simpson's diversity index across productive rearrangements. This is the immuneACCESS table as TCRdb keeps it, with only in-frame sequences that have V and J called. A part of the clones is gone; compared with another copy, unresolved V genes explain less than half, and the rest is unexplained. D and trimming come from the DNA, and the V and J calls and clone size come from that table. In this sample the table shows 150,000 to 200,000 clones, roughly 82% of which occur a single time. In total, the top ten clones hold around 15% of the sample.

Enrolling through a virtual design, the prospective study's participants ranged in age from roughly 18 to 90 years and lived across 24 United States geographic areas. Cohort assignment in the prospective study relied on participant-reported clinical history from a screening survey and a study questionnaire. Recovered participants in ImmuneRACE Cohort 3 were defined by two consecutive negative NP/OP PCR tests, clearance by a healthcare professional, or resolution of symptoms. Each participant in the prospective study had whole blood, serum and a nasopharyngeal or oropharyngeal swab collected by mobile phlebotomists. Participants in the prospective study had the option to provide additional blood draws and questionnaires over a roughly 2-month period. Blood samples from the prospective study were shipped frozen or at room temperature prior to DNA extraction. This clone was observed once. Its antigen specificity is not known. One base away there is no much larger clone; base qualities are not given.

The research as a whole found: The quantity of clinical and demographic metadata differed by source and by participant and was supplied without curation.

For CDR1 and CDR2, the germline V gene lists MDHEN and SYDVKM. Inclusive of the bounding cysteine and phenylalanine, the CDR3 is 15 residues long. This entry keeps only the CDR3 DNA: 45 bases, framed from base 1. At the junction V is shortened by 5 bases and J by 4 bases; bases outside the gene matches: 9. The chain joins TRBV28 to TRBJ1-2; TRBD1 aligns with 8 central bases. This clonotype was sampled from a middle-aged man who had recovered from COVID-19. Material: PBMCs or T cells enriched from blood (not recorded which). Read as DNA, the sequence is TGTGCCAGCAGTGTAACCAGGGGGCGCGGCTATGGCTACACCTTC. Translated, it reads CASSVTRGRGYGYTF.